This entry lists 28 T cell receptor beta chains sequenced from one sample in a study of vaccination and CD4 T cells after COVID-19. Documented treatment: roughly 11-day PBMC culture with coronavirus spike peptide pools or control peptides (ViraFEST assay). Ahead of the COVID-19 pandemic (2011-2018), the CD4+ T cells of the unexposed donor were collected. Cultured CD4+ T cell DNA underwent sequencing with the Oncomine TCR Beta short-read assay. CD4+ T cells were cultured, and genomic DNA was extracted from them. TCRdb reprocessed the PCR reads via MiXCR and lists one record per CDR3 protein. This table has roughly 9,500 distinct CDR3 sequences, around 37% appearing once. These TCRs' antigens remain unknown. The sample consisted of CD4+ T cells from blood, cultured in vitro. These receptors all stem from a human donor in good health.

The chain recombines TRBV6-2 or TRBV6-3 with TRBJ1-2; D is unclear. Trimming pared 2 bases from V and 8 bases from J, leaving 15 bases between. CDR3 size: 14 residues. Germline assignment: CDR1 MNHEY and CDR2 SVGEGT. CDR3 coding DNA: TGTGCCAGCAGTTACGGCCGAGCTTCGGGGGGCTACACCTTC. Amino acid sequence: CASSYGRASGGYTF.

In this sample, this clonotype turned up a few times. This rearrangement joins TRBV6-5 to TRBJ2-7; no clear D gene. This CDR3 spans 14 amino acids. Germline V CDR1 and CDR2: MNHEY, SVGAGI. Trimming removed 2 bases from V and 1 base from J, with 9 bases in between. The CDR3 DNA sequence: TGTGCCAGCAGTTACGGTGACAAGTCCTACGAGCAGTACTTC. It encodes CASSYGDKSYEQYF.

The CDR3 DNA is TGTGCCAGCAGCTTTAGCGGGAGCGAGACCGGGGAGCTGTTTTTT. Its protein is CASSFSGSETGELFF. The J gene is TRBJ2-2, the V gene TRBV7-3, with TRBD2 matching 9 bases. Germline V gives CDR1 SGHTA, CDR2 FQGTGA. The CDR3 runs 15 residues. Losses at the gene ends were 3 bases for V and 5 bases for J; bases not matched to a gene: 4.

This clonotype was detected a few times. The rearrangement joins TRBV20-1 to TRBJ2-1; possible D gene TRBD2, 6 bases. The germline CDR1 and CDR2 sequences are DFQATT and SNEGSKA (reference sequence). The CDR3 is 14 amino acids. The V and J ends lost 5 bases and 8 bases respectively, with 19 bases between them. CDR3: CSALSLGRSDEQFF. In nucleotides, the CDR3 is TGCAGTGCTCTCTCCTTAGGGAGGAGCGATGAGCAGTTCTTC.

This clonotype appeared a few times. The chain recombines TRBV5-8 with TRBJ1-6, with 9 nucleotides matching TRBD1. Germline CDR1 is SGHTS and CDR2 is YDEGEE. This CDR3 contains 13 residues. V trimming: 4 bases; J trimming: 11 bases; junction bases outside the gene matches: 4. CDR3 sequence reads: CASSADRGTPLHF. The CDR3 nucleotides read TGTGCCAGCAGCGCGGACAGGGGAACACCCCTCCACTTT.

The V and J genes are TRBV6-2 or TRBV6-3 and TRBJ2-3; D is perhaps TRBD1 or TRBD2 (5 bases each). V lost 7 bases and J 1 base, leaving 12 bases between the germline ends. Germline V gene data show CDR1 as MNHEY and CDR2 as SVGEGT. CDR3 length equals 14 residues. For the CDR3, the DNA is TGTGCCAGCAACCCCCCGGGGCGCACAGATACGCAGTATTTT. Translated: CASNPPGRTDTQYF.

This clonotype occurred a few times. The chain joins TRBV4-2 to TRBJ1-1; D not resolved. Trimming took off 0 bases at V and 11 bases at J, with 13 bases between the two ends. This CDR3 is 13 amino acids long. From germline, CDR1 is LGHNA and CDR2 YNFKEQ. The CDR3 sequence: CASSQDLMGGAFF. CDR3 in DNA: TGTGCCAGCAGCCAAGATTTGATGGGAGGCGCTTTCTTT.

This rearrangement joins TRBV5-1 to TRBJ2-7, with D tentatively TRBD2 (6 bases). Trimming cost V 0 bases and J 1 base, with 14 bases left between them. The CDR3 runs 16 residues. Germline V gives CDR1 SGHRS, CDR2 YFSETQ. Written as DNA, the CDR3 is TGCGCCAGCAGCTTGGTTTCCGGGGGAGCGTCCTACGAGCAGTACTTC. This gives the protein CASSLVSGGASYEQYF. Supplemented by reference TRBV5-1 and TRBJ2-7, the full variable domain reads KAGVTQTPRYLIKTRGQQVTLSCSPISGHRSVSWYQQTPGQGLQFLFEYFSETQRNKGNFPGRFSGRQFSNSRSEMNVSTLELGDSALYLCASSLVSGGASYEQYFGPGTRLTVT.

This clonotype has more than one count but fewer than ten. This chain links TRBV6-1 with TRBJ2-6; D is perhaps TRBD1 or TRBD2 (5 bases each). Germline-derived CDR1 and CDR2 are MNHNS and SASEGT. V was shortened by 6 bases and J by 0 bases, with 15 bases between the two germline ends. The CDR3 length is 17 residues. Written as DNA, the CDR3 is TGTGCCAGCAGCCCAGGGATGGGAGTCTCTGGGGCCAACGTCCTGACTTTC. Translated, it gives CASSPGMGVSGANVLTF.

CDR3: CASRPDRDSYEQYF. In DNA, the CDR3 is TGTGCCAGTAGACCGGACAGGGATAGCTACGAGCAGTACTTC. The genes are TRBV19 and TRBJ2-7; TRBD1 matches at 8 bases. V dropped 6 bases and J dropped 3; count of bases not matched to a gene: 7. This CDR3 has 14 amino acids. Germline values: CDR1 LNHDA, CDR2 SQIVND (reference sequence).

The gene calls are TRBV18 and TRBJ2-7; the match to TRBD2 covers 7 bases. CDR1 and CDR2 from the germline V gene are KGHSH and LQKENI. Trimming took 2 bases from V and 5 from J; bases not matched to a gene: 6. The CDR3 spans 14 residues. The CDR3 DNA sequence: TGTGCCAGCTCACCAAACGGCGGGAGTAACGAGCAGTACTTC. This sequence encodes CASSPNGGSNEQYF.

The V gene is TRBV6-2 or TRBV6-3, the J gene TRBJ2-7; the D gene could be TRBD1 or TRBD2 (5 bases each). This CDR3 comprises 12 residues. The V end lost 11 bases, the J end lost 3 bases, and 14 bases lay between the germline ends. Germline lookup yields CDR1 MNHEY and CDR2 SVGEGT. The CDR3 sequence is CAVGRDDYEQYF. CDR3 DNA: TGTGCCGTCGGAAGGGACGACTACGAGCAGTACTTC.

The sample holds a few counts of this clonotype. The rearrangement joins TRBV19 to TRBJ2-6; no definite D call. The CDR3 contains 13 residues. The germline V gene encodes CDR1 LNHDA and CDR2 SQIVND (reference sequence). The germline V and J ends were trimmed by 6 bases and 4 bases, with 7 bases remaining between them. CDR3 sequence: CASRQSGANVLTF. The CDR3 coding sequence is TGTGCCAGTAGACAGTCGGGGGCCAACGTCCTGACTTTC.

This clonotype is medium-sized by share. The chain recombines TRBV20-1 with TRBJ1-1, with 8 positions matching TRBD1. The J segment lost 6 bases and the V segment lost 2 bases, leaving 11 bases of the junction unmatched. This CDR3 is built from 15 residues. Germline CDR1 and CDR2: DFQATT and SNEGSKA (reference sequence). CDR3 bases: TGCAGTGCTAGACAGGGGGCTTTAGCCACCGCTGAAGCTTTCTTT. Its translation: CSARQGALATAEAFF.

This rearrangement joins TRBV7-2 to TRBJ1-2; D is unresolved. Trimming took off 2 bases at V and 4 bases at J, with 8 bases between the two ends. CDR1 SGHTA and CDR2 FQGNSA come from the germline V gene. The length of the CDR3 is 13 residues. The CDR3 region is CASSLPGPYGYTF. CDR3 in DNA: TGTGCCAGCAGCTTACCCGGGCCCTATGGCTACACCTTC.

V gene TRBV29-1 combines with J gene TRBJ2-3; D possibly matches TRBD1 or TRBD2 (5 bases each). The CDR3 has 13 amino acids. V lost 4 bases and J 1 base, leaving 9 bases between the germline ends. The germline CDR1 and CDR2 sequences are SQVTM and ANQGSEA. The CDR3 coding sequence is TGCAGCGTTGTCCGGGGCCGCACAGATACGCAGTATTTT. Translation gives CSVVRGRTDTQYF.

This clonotype was recorded a few times. V and J are TRBV6-1 and TRBJ1-5; D is unresolved. Trimming shortened V by 5 bases and J by 6 bases, and 11 bases separated the two germline ends. CDR3 length: 13 amino acids. Looked up from germline, CDR1 is MNHNS and CDR2 is SASEGT. The CDR3 region has the DNA TGTGCCAGCAGTCGAGAGTCAGGTCAGCCCCAGCATTTT. It translates to CASSRESGQPQHF.

Only a few counts were recorded for this clonotype. CDR3 residues: CSARVLTGGYEQYF. The DNA of the CDR3 is TGCAGTGCTAGAGTTCTGACAGGGGGATACGAGCAGTACTTC. The chain links TRBV20-1 to TRBJ2-7; 9 bases are shared with TRBD1. Looked up from germline, CDR1 is DFQATT and CDR2 is SNEGSKA (reference sequence). CDR3 length: 14 residues. J gave up 4 bases and V 1 base, and 5 bases lay outside the gene matches.

The chain links TRBV6-1 to TRBJ1-3; D remains ambiguous. This CDR3 is 16 amino acids long. With 7 bases removed from V and 0 bases from J, the gap between germline ends came to 16 bases. Germline CDR1 MNHNS, CDR2 SASEGT. CDR3 nucleotides: TGTGCCAGCACCCTCACGTGGGGAAGCTCTGGAAACACCATATATTTT. Its protein product is CASTLTWGSSGNTIYF.

The V and J genes are TRBV11-2 and TRBJ1-5; D is ambiguous. Trimming took off 5 bases at V and 5 bases at J, with 10 bases between the two ends. Germline CDR1 is SGHAT and CDR2 is FQNNGV. CDR3 size: 13 residues. CDR3 region: CASSPHQDQPQHF. CDR3 in DNA: TGTGCCAGCAGCCCCCATCAGGATCAGCCCCAGCATTTT.

This clonotype came up a few times. V is TRBV10-3 and J is TRBJ2-7; 14 nucleotides line up with TRBD2. CDR1 and CDR2 (germline): ENHRY, SYGVKD. V shed 5 bases and J 2 bases; nucleotides not matched to a gene: 2. The CDR3 loop spans 15 amino acids. CDR3 nucleotide sequence: TGTGCCATCAGTCCGGGACTAGCGGGAGCCTACGAGCAGTACTTC. Protein sequence: CAISPGLAGAYEQYF.

This sequence joins TRBV6-2 or TRBV6-3 and TRBJ2-7; no firm D call. The germline V and J ends were trimmed by 6 bases and 1 base, with 16 bases remaining between them. This CDR3 spans 15 amino acids. Germline CDR1 MNHEY, CDR2 SVGEGT. DNA for the CDR3: TGTGCCAGCAGCCCCCCCGGCTACCTATCCTACGAGCAGTACTTC. Translating it yields CASSPPGYLSYEQYF.

The V call is TRBV27, the J call TRBJ1-6; D unresolved. V dropped 5 bases and J dropped 3 bases, with 8 bases sitting between them. This CDR3 has 14 amino acids. Germline V CDR1 and CDR2: MNHEY, SMNVEV (reference sequence). CDR3 nucleotide sequence: TGTGCCAGCAGTGGCGTCAGCTATAATTCACCCCTCCACTTT. The encoded protein is CASSGVSYNSPLHF.

V usage is TRBV18 and J usage is TRBJ2-3; D not certain. V was clipped by 5 bases and J by 0 bases, with 6 bases between them. CDR1 and CDR2 (germline): KGHSH, LQKENI. The CDR3 runs 13 residues. CDR3 in DNA: TGTGCCAGCTCAGCTGGGAGCACAGATACGCAGTATTTT. This encodes CASSAGSTDTQYF.

This clonotype was counted a few times. The chain employs TRBV29-1 and TRBJ2-2, with D tentatively TRBD1 or TRBD2 (5 bases each). This CDR3 is 15 amino acids long. Looked up from germline, CDR1 is SQVTM and CDR2 is ANQGSEA. V was trimmed by 6 bases and J by 7 bases, leaving 21 bases between them. This CDR3 is CSVLFPGRWNGELFF. DNA for the CDR3: TGCAGCGTCCTATTCCCGGGACGCTGGAACGGGGAGCTGTTTTTT.

In this sample, this clonotype turned up a few times. The chain recombines TRBV20-1 with TRBJ2-3; 14 bases line up with TRBD2. This CDR3 has 16 amino acids. Germline loops: CDR1 DFQATT, CDR2 SNEGSKA (reference sequence). Unmatched junction bases numbered 5, after V lost 5 bases and J lost 1 base. CDR3 nucleotides: TGCAGTGCTGGGACTAGCGGGAGAACGGGCACAGATACGCAGTATTTT. Encoded protein: CSAGTSGRTGTDTQYF.

The V and J genes are TRBV7-2 and TRBJ1-2; maybe TRBD1 (5 bases). The CDR3 contains 15 residues. In germline, CDR1 is SGHTA, CDR2 FQGNSA. The germline V and J ends were trimmed by 1 base and 0 bases, with 9 bases remaining between them. The CDR3 DNA reads as TGTGCCAGCAGCTTAGTCAGGGCCCCTAACTATGGCTACACCTTC. Protein: CASSLVRAPNYGYTF.

This clonotype was detected only a few times. The V gene is TRBV20-1, the J gene TRBJ1-1; D call uncertain. CDR1 and CDR2 from the germline V gene are DFQATT and SNEGSKA (reference sequence). V was trimmed by 0 bases and J by 0 bases, leaving 8 bases between them. The CDR3 totals 14 residues. CDR3 sequence: CSARDRVMNTEAFF. The DNA of the CDR3 is TGCAGTGCTAGAGATCGTGTTATGAACACTGAAGCTTTCTTT.